The next 26 T cell receptor beta chains were all read from a single sample in a study of blood T cells in healthy people across ages. A J-beta primer mix and a sample-barcoded 5' primer were used in a second PCR of roughly 7 to 12 cycles. TCRdb called the 5' RACE reads again in MiXCR, with one record for every CDR3 protein. This sample carries more than 450,000 distinct CDR3 sequences, about 26% of them seen once, and the ten largest clones take approximately 3.3%. This same sample was also taken into another study, of T cells of mothers and their children.

The material sequenced was blood. The receptors derive from a boy between 2 and 10 years old in good health.

The chain links TRBV12-5 to TRBJ2-7; a weak D match, TRBD2 (6 bases). The CDR3 is made up of 13 amino acids. Germline values: CDR1 LGHNT, CDR2 FRNRAP. With 1 base removed from V and 5 bases from J, the gap between germline ends came to 9 bases. CDR3 region: CASGLGGLDEQYF. The CDR3 DNA follows: TGTGCTAGTGGTTTGGGGGGACTCGACGAGCAGTACTTC.

This clonotype showed up just a few times. The chain employs TRBV29-1 and TRBJ2-5; 10 nucleotides match TRBD2. The CDR3 extends over 15 amino acids. Germline V CDR1 and CDR2: SQVTM, ANQGSEA. Trimming removed 6 bases from V and 3 bases from J; junction bases left unmatched: 10. This chain's CDR3 is CSVSPQREGKETQYF. In nucleotides, the CDR3 is TGCAGCGTGAGCCCCCAGCGGGAGGGCAAAGAGACCCAGTACTTC.

This clonotype was seen only a few times. V and J are TRBV6-2 or TRBV6-3 and TRBJ2-7, with unresolved D. This CDR3 has 11 amino acids. The germline V and J ends were trimmed by 6 bases and 4 bases, with 7 bases remaining between them. Germline V lookup: CDR1 MNHEY, CDR2 SVGEGT. CDR3 amino acids: CASRLIYEQYF. The DNA of the CDR3 is TGTGCCAGCAGGCTGATTTACGAGCAGTACTTC.

This clonotype was observed many times. The chain has TRBV7-2 and TRBJ2-7; no firm D call. The CDR3 runs to 16 residues. V lost 1 base and J 0 bases, leaving 13 bases between the germline ends. Germline lookup yields CDR1 SGHTA and CDR2 FQGNSA. The CDR3 nucleotides read TGTGCCAGCAGCTTAGGAGGCTGGGAAATCTCCTACGAGCAGTACTTC. Its protein is CASSLGGWEISYEQYF.

The rearrangement links TRBV29-1 to TRBJ1-2, with 12 bases identical to TRBD1. CDR3 length: 13 residues. Per germline, CDR1 SQVTM and CDR2 ANQGSEA. V shed 3 bases, J shed 4 bases, and the junction held 0 bases outside the gene matches. This CDR3 is CSVEGQGAYGYTF. The DNA for the CDR3 is TGCAGCGTTGAGGGACAGGGGGCCTATGGCTACACCTTC.

This clonotype was seen more than once but under ten times. The genes are TRBV13 and TRBJ2-1; D gene ambiguous. Trimming left V 0 bases short and J 0 bases short, with 9 bases between. Germline assignment: CDR1 PRHDT and CDR2 FYEKMQ (reference sequence). The length of the CDR3 is 16 residues. The CDR3 reads CASSLGASSSYNEQFF. CDR3 sequence (DNA): TGTGCCAGCAGCTTAGGGGCGTCGAGCTCCTACAATGAGCAGTTCTTC.

V usage is TRBV28 and J usage is TRBJ1-4; TRBD1 matches 7 bases. Germline V gene sequence: CDR1 MDHEN, CDR2 SYDVKM. V shed 5 bases, J shed 0 bases, and the junction held 6 bases outside the gene matches. The CDR3 runs to 16 residues. The CDR3 loop is CASSRQGGPTNEKLFF. DNA of the CDR3: TGTGCCAGCAGTAGACAGGGAGGGCCAACTAATGAAAAACTGTTTTTT.

This clonotype was counted only a few times. This sequence joins TRBV7-9 and TRBJ1-5; D is possibly TRBD1 (5 bases). Germline CDR1 is SEHNR and CDR2 is FQNEAQ (reference sequence). The ends were cut back, 4 bases at V and 0 bases at J, with 10 bases in the middle. The CDR3 is made up of 15 amino acids. Written as DNA, the CDR3 is TGTGCCAGCAGCTCCGACAGCCATAGCAATCAGCCCCAGCATTTT. Protein sequence: CASSSDSHSNQPQHF.

The J gene is TRBJ2-5, the V gene TRBV20-1; TRBD2 might be the D (7 bases). CDR3 size: 12 residues. V was pared by 7 bases and J by 7 bases, with 16 bases between. The germline V gene has CDR1 DFQATT and CDR2 SNEGSKA (reference sequence). The CDR3 sequence is CSGGGRRWTQYF. The CDR3 DNA sequence: TGCAGTGGGGGGGGGCGGCGTTGGACCCAGTACTTC.

V gene TRBV12-3 or TRBV12-4 combines with J gene TRBJ1-1; D might be TRBD1 (5 bases). The CDR3 length is 13 residues. V lost 4 bases to trimming and J lost 6 bases, with 12 bases between them. The DNA of the CDR3 is TGTGCCAGCAGTTCTCCCGGGACCCCTGAAGCTTTCTTT. Amino acids: CASSSPGTPEAFF.

A few counts support this clonotype. Here the CDR3 DNA reads TGTGCCAGCACCTTGGCCCGCAATCAGCCCCAGCATTTT. Protein: CASTLARNQPQHF. The rearrangement links TRBV12-3 or TRBV12-4 to TRBJ1-5; unclear D gene. The CDR3 runs 13 residues. V was cut by 7 bases and J by 2 bases, with 9 bases left in between.

The chain is built from TRBV7-9 and TRBJ2-2, with 7 bases lining up with TRBD2. The germline V gene has CDR1 SEHNR and CDR2 FQNEAQ (reference sequence). V was pared by 5 bases and J by 4 bases, with 7 bases of the junction left unmatched. The CDR3 totals 15 residues. The CDR3 is CASSPPGTTTGELFF. The CDR3 DNA reads TGTGCCAGCAGCCCCCCCGGGACTACCACCGGGGAGCTGTTTTTT.

J is TRBJ1-6 and V is TRBV7-8, with D perhaps matching TRBD1 (5 bases). The V gene lost 1 base and the J gene lost 0 bases, with 13 bases spanning the gap. Per the germline V gene, CDR1 is SGHVS and CDR2 is FQNEAQ. CDR3 length equals 18 residues. CDR3 in DNA: TGTGCCAGCAGCTTAGAAGAACACGGGGGCTCCTATAATTCACCCCTCCACTTT. It translates to CASSLEEHGGSYNSPLHF.

About this clonotype: A read error may account for a junction end that differs from germline. This chain connects TRBV20-1 to TRBJ2-5; D is perhaps TRBD1 or TRBD2 (5 bases each). The CDR3 length is 12 residues. Germline CDR1 reads DFQATT; CDR2 reads SNEGSKA (reference sequence). The CDR3 loop is CSARGTQEPQYF. DNA for the CDR3: TGCAGTGCTAGGGGGACGCAAGAGCCCCAGTACTTC.

This clonotype was seen only a few times. The CDR3 is CASSWTSGPPNEQYF. CDR3 DNA: TGTGCCAGCAGTTGGACTAGCGGGCCCCCTAACGAGCAGTACTTC. This chain connects TRBV12-3 or TRBV12-4 to TRBJ2-7, with 11 bases matching TRBD2. The CDR3 has 15 amino acids. The trim removed 4 bases at V and 5 bases at J, leaving 7 bases unmatched.

This clonotype showed up just once. This chain links TRBV14 with TRBJ1-6; D remains unclear. Germline V CDR1 and CDR2: SGHDN, FVKESK. The CDR3 length is 14 residues. Trimming left V 9 bases short and J 7 bases short, with 16 bases between. The CDR3 DNA sequence: TGTGCCAGTAAACCCGGACGGAGGAATTCACCCCTCCACTTT. Its protein is CASKPGRRNSPLHF.

The V call is TRBV4-3, the J call TRBJ2-5; tentative D call: TRBD2 (6 bases). The CDR3 sequence is 17 residues long. Looked up from germline, CDR1 is LGHNA and CDR2 is YSLEER. Trimming took off 4 bases at V and 3 bases at J, with 21 bases between the two ends. In nucleotides, the CDR3 is TGCGCCAGCAGCCCCGAGCTGGGGGGACCTCCCGAAGAGACCCAGTACTTC. It is translated as CASSPELGGPPEETQYF.

This clonotype has more than one count but fewer than ten. The chain links TRBV12-3 or TRBV12-4 to TRBJ2-7; the D is unclear. V was cut by 6 bases and J by 1 base, with 10 bases left in between. The CDR3 length is 13 residues. In DNA, the CDR3 is TGTGCCAGCAGAGTAGTGGGTTCCTACGAGCAGTACTTC. It is translated as CASRVVGSYEQYF.

The chain joins TRBV5-1 to TRBJ2-2, with 10 bases matching TRBD2. J lost 7 bases, V lost 0 bases, and 6 bases had no gene match. The CDR3 is made up of 16 amino acids. Germline CDR1 and CDR2: SGHRS and YFSETQ. The CDR3 bases are TGCGCCAGCAGCTTGGAAGCGGGAGGGCCGGTCGGGGAGCTGTTTTTT. It specifies CASSLEAGGPVGELFF.

This clonotype was recorded a few times. This chain links TRBV7-8 with TRBJ1-1; D ambiguous. Looked up from germline, CDR1 is SGHVS and CDR2 is FQNEAQ. The CDR3 is made up of 14 amino acids. Trimming pared 0 bases from V and 0 bases from J, leaving 5 bases between. As DNA, the CDR3 is TGTGCCAGCAGCTTAGCGCCAGTGAACACTGAAGCTTTCTTT. Amino acid sequence: CASSLAPVNTEAFF.

Only a few counts were recorded for this clonotype. The rearrangement links TRBV29-1 to TRBJ2-1, with TRBD2 matching over 9 bases. The germline V gene encodes CDR1 SQVTM and CDR2 ANQGSEA. J was trimmed by 6 bases and V by 5 bases; bases with no gene match: 11. CDR3 length: 15 residues. The CDR3 DNA reads TGCAGCGTTAATAGCGCGGGAGGGGTGCTCAATGAGCAGTTCTTC. Amino acids: CSVNSAGGVLNEQFF.

This clonotype appeared a few times. V usage is TRBV7-9 and J usage is TRBJ2-3; no clear D gene. CDR3 length: 13 amino acids. Trimming cost V 5 bases and J 9 bases, with 15 bases left between them. CDR1 is SEHNR and CDR2 is FQNEAQ in the germline V gene (reference sequence). The CDR3, as DNA: TGTGCCAGCAGCGCGACGGCAGACGGGACGCAGTATTTT. It codes for CASSATADGTQYF.

The J gene is TRBJ2-2, the V gene TRBV10-3; TRBD1 matches 8 bases. Germline CDR1 and CDR2: ENHRY and SYGVKD. Trimming removed 0 bases from V and 3 bases from J; junction bases left unmatched: 9. CDR3 length equals 18 residues. CDR3 bases: TGTGCCATCAGTGAGTCGCGGACAGGGAGTAAGGACACCGGGGAGCTGTTTTTT. Residues: CAISESRTGSKDTGELFF.

The gene calls are TRBV6-2 or TRBV6-3 and TRBJ1-5, with 8 bases matching TRBD1. This CDR3 comprises 13 residues. V dropped 8 bases and J dropped 4; count of bases not matched to a gene: 4. The germline V gene has CDR1 MNHEY and CDR2 SVGEGT. CDR3 in amino acids: CASGQGRNQPQHF. CDR3 nucleotide sequence: TGTGCCAGCGGACAGGGTAGGAATCAGCCCCAGCATTTT.

J is TRBJ2-5 and V is TRBV5-1, with 10 bases matching TRBD2. The assigned J gene may be wrong: the sequence end matches TRBJ2-7 better. The CDR3 has 13 residues. The germline CDR1 and CDR2 sequences are SGHRS and YFSETQ. The CDR3 here is CASTVAGGYEQYF. The CDR3 nucleotides are TGCGCCAGCACCGTAGCGGGGGGATACGAGCAGTACTTC.

This clonotype has only a few counts. A read error is possible here, since a much larger clone lies one base away. This chain links TRBV6-1 with TRBJ2-5; D may be TRBD1 (6 bases). CDR1 and CDR2 from the germline V gene are MNHNS and SASEGT. This CDR3 has 13 amino acids. V was pared by 4 bases and J by 3 bases, with 9 bases between. In nucleotides, the CDR3 is TGTGCCAGCAGTGGGACAGCCAAAGAGACCCAGTACTTC. Translation gives CASSGTAKETQYF.